Listed here is a single T cell receptor beta chain. The antigen is not known. Approximately 320,000 cells per CD8+ T cell subset were flow-sorted in triplicate. Carrying UMI labels, the TRB cDNA libraries were prepared through 5' RACE. TCRdb reworked the 5' RACE reads into one entry per CDR3 protein, no DNA. Here the sample table reports 92,000 or so distinct CDR3 sequences. This sample was included in a study of CXCR3-negative and CXCR3-positive naive CD8 T cells. Study-level results: CXCR3-positive naive cells carried more hydrophobic TRB CDR3s than CXCR3-negative ones. For memory CD8+ cells diversity was much lower, but both naive subsets had comparably high diversity.

The V gene's germline CDR1 is MNHEY and CDR2 SVGAGI. The CDR3 is 11 amino acids. The chain links TRBV6-5 to TRBJ1-2; TCRdb proposes TRBD1, but this gene call is untestable without DNA. Material for sequencing was naive CXCR3- CD8+ T cells from blood. The subset was: CD45RO-CCR7+CD27+CD95- naive CD8+ T cells lacking CXCR3 (TNR3-). The source is a human donor in good health. Some clones in this sample may be carry-over from other donors' samples. The CDR3 region is CASWTGKGYTF.